This TCR beta chain comes out of a study of blood T cells in healthy people across ages. The use of a sample-barcoded 5' primer and a J-beta primer mix characterized a second PCR of about 7 to 12 cycles. Through a template-switch adaptor with 12 random nucleotides, each cDNA molecule received a tag. CDR3-containing paired-end reads numbering at least 2.5 million came from each sample. TCRdb redid the calling of the 5' RACE reads with MiXCR, one entry per CDR3 protein. The sample contains fewer than 900,000 distinct CDR3 sequences, roughly 40% of which appear only once. V dropped 6 bases and J dropped 13; count of bases not matched to a gene: 25. This CDR3 region has 18 residues.

The sample taken for sequencing was blood. The rearrangement joins TRBV12-3 or TRBV12-4 to TRBJ2-4; 9 nucleotides match TRBD2. The origin of this receptor is a man in his late teens or twenties in good health. The CDR3 region has the DNA TGTGCCAGCAGCACCGGACTAGCGTGGGGACTACATGGCAATGAGCAGTACTTC. Protein sequence: CASSTGLAWGLHGNEQYF.